This passage covers 18 T cell receptor beta chains from one sample sequenced in a study of T cell responses to AZD1222 COVID-19 vaccine. Repertoires were generated with immunoSEQ multiplex PCR, while TCRdb's copy carries only in-frame clones and drops some. The sample includes 90,000 to 95,000 clones, about 88% of them seen just once. The specimen was peripheral blood, collected on day 0 of AZD1222 vaccination. The receptors come from an adult in good health.

The genes are TRBV5-4 and TRBJ2-1; 9 bases align to TRBD2. The V gene end was trimmed by 6 bases and the J gene end by 0 bases; junction bases not matched to a gene: 4. CDR1 and CDR2 (germline): SGHNT, YYREEE (reference sequence). The CDR3 length is 15 residues. The CDR3 region is CASKSTSGSYNEQFF. The CDR3 DNA reads TGTGCCAGCAAATCGACTAGCGGCTCCTACAATGAGCAGTTCTTC.

The chain combines TRBV27 with TRBJ1-1; D unresolved. V shed 7 bases and J shed 2 bases, with 11 bases lying between them. Germline assignment: CDR1 MNHEY and CDR2 SMNVEV (reference sequence). The CDR3 totals 13 residues. The CDR3 DNA follows: TGTGCCAGCACTTCCACAGAAAACACTGAAGCTTTCTTT. Translation: CASTSTENTEAFF.

The V gene is TRBV10-3, the J gene TRBJ2-2; 7 bases line up with TRBD2. Germline CDR1 ENHRY, CDR2 SYGVKD. The J segment lost 3 bases and the V segment lost 5 bases, leaving 6 bases of the junction unmatched. CDR3 size: 15 residues. CDR3 DNA: TGTGCCATCAGTCTAGCTCGGGGGGACACCGGGGAGCTGTTTTTT. This gives the protein CAISLARGDTGELFF.

The chain recombines TRBV7-9 with TRBJ2-3, with 10 bases lining up with TRBD1. The CDR3 has 17 residues. V shed 4 bases and J 1 base; nucleotides not matched to a gene: 8. Germline lookup yields CDR1 SEHNR and CDR2 FQNEAQ (reference sequence). The CDR3 DNA reads TGTGCCAGCAGCTCCCCCTCCGGGACAGGGGGCACAGATACGCAGTATTTT. Translated, it gives CASSSPSGTGGTDTQYF.

This rearrangement joins TRBV5-6 to TRBJ2-3; no clear D. CDR3 length: 12 residues. Trimming removed 4 bases at V and 6 bases at J, with 9 bases between. The germline V gene has CDR1 SGHDT and CDR2 YYEEEE. The CDR3 bases are TGTGCCAGCAGCCCCCCCTCGGATACGCAGTATTTT. It specifies CASSPPSDTQYF.

In this sample, this clone turned up once. This rearrangement joins TRBV7-2 to TRBJ2-2; D not certain. With 4 bases removed from V and 5 bases from J, the gap between germline ends came to 11 bases. This CDR3 has 14 amino acids. Per the germline V gene, CDR1 is SGHTA and CDR2 is FQGNSA. CDR3 nucleotide sequence: TGTGCCAGCAGCTGGTCCTTAGGGACCGGGGAGCTGTTTTTT. Translating it yields CASSWSLGTGELFF.

In DNA, the CDR3 is TGTGCCAGCAGCTTAGGGGGGGTTGGGCAGTACTTC. Protein sequence: CASSLGGVGQYF. The V gene is TRBV7-2, the J gene TRBJ2-7; possibly TRBD2 for D (6 bases). The germline CDR1 and CDR2 sequences are SGHTA and FQGNSA. CDR3 length: 12 amino acids. The germline V and J ends were trimmed by 1 base and 9 bases, with 10 bases remaining between them. The full variable domain, with the rest looked up from reference TRBV7-2 and TRBJ2-7, is GAGVSQSPSNKVTEKGKDVELRCDPISGHTALYWYRQSLGQGLEFLIYFQGNSAPDKSGLPSDRFSAERTGGSVSTLTIQRTQQEDSAVYLCASSLGGVGQYFGPGTRLTVT.

This chain connects TRBV9 to TRBJ2-2; possible D gene TRBD2, 6 bases. There are 17 residues in the CDR3. Germline V gives CDR1 SGDLS, CDR2 YYNGEE. V lost 2 bases to trimming and J lost 2 bases, with 16 bases between them. This CDR3 is CASSVEGPPFNTGELFF. CDR3 nucleotides: TGTGCCAGCAGCGTGGAGGGGCCCCCCTTTAACACCGGGGAGCTGTTTTTT. Filled out from reference TRBV9 and TRBJ2-2, the complete variable domain reads DSGVTQTPKHLITATGQRVTLRCSPRSGDLSVYWYQQSLDQGLQFLIQYYNGEERAKGNILERFSAQQFPDLHSELNLSSLELGDSALYFCASSVEGPPFNTGELFFGEGSRLTVL.

This clone appeared a single time. The rearrangement uses TRBV19 and TRBJ1-2, with 7 bases fitting TRBD1. J was trimmed by 6 bases and V by 6 bases; bases with no gene match: 4. CDR1 and CDR2 (germline): LNHDA, SQIVND (reference sequence). CDR3 size: 12 residues. The CDR3 region is CASRDRVHGYTF. CDR3 bases: TGTGCCAGTAGAGACAGGGTGCATGGCTACACCTTC.

The chain has TRBV2 and TRBJ2-1; D not resolved. V was cut by 2 bases and J by 12 bases, with 8 bases left in between. Per the germline V gene, CDR1 is SNHLY and CDR2 is FYNNEI. This CDR3 is 11 amino acids long. The CDR3 DNA sequence: TGTGCCAGCAGTGAATCGAGTAGGCAGTTCTTC. Protein: CASSESSRQFF.

About this clone itself: A junction end diverges from the germline sequence, so it may reflect a read error. V usage is TRBV12-3 or TRBV12-4 and J usage is TRBJ1-6; D unresolved. The CDR3 extends over 13 amino acids. The CDR3 DNA sequence: TGTGCCAGCGGACCGGGATATAACTCACCCCTCCACTTT. Its translation is CASGPGYNSPLHF.

The chain employs TRBV18 and TRBJ2-3; 7 bases map to TRBD2. The germline V gene encodes CDR1 KGHSH and CDR2 LQKENI. V lost 3 bases to trimming and J lost 2 bases; unmatched junction nucleotides: 8. This CDR3 is 16 amino acids long. The CDR3 reads CASSPRGGYITDTQYF. The CDR3 DNA reads as TGTGCCAGCTCACCGCGGGGAGGGTACATCACAGATACGCAGTATTTT.

The V call is TRBV12-3 or TRBV12-4, the J call TRBJ1-1, with D unclear. This CDR3 contains 13 residues. V lost 6 bases and J lost 3, with 11 bases in between. The chain's CDR3 is CASRSAGDTEAFF. Here the CDR3 DNA reads TGTGCCAGCAGGTCTGCCGGGGACACTGAAGCTTTCTTT.

This sequence joins TRBV4-1 and TRBJ1-5; 7 nucleotides match TRBD1. The germline V gene encodes CDR1 MGHRA and CDR2 YSYEKL. The CDR3 length is 17 residues. V shed 6 bases, J shed 3 bases, and the junction held 14 bases outside the gene matches. The CDR3 DNA is TGCGCCAGCAGACCCACATTAGGGGGCATGGACAATCAGCCCCAGCATTTT. Protein: CASRPTLGGMDNQPQHF.

V is TRBV7-3 and J is TRBJ1-2, with 8 bases aligning to TRBD1. CDR1 and CDR2 (germline): SGHTA, FQGTGA. V shed 5 bases and J 4 bases; nucleotides not matched to a gene: 6. The length of the CDR3 is 14 residues. DNA for the CDR3: TGTGCCAGCAGCCCATCAGGGGGCTTCTATGGCTACACCTTC. Translating it yields CASSPSGGFYGYTF.

The CDR3 region is CASSIGGPSSEQYF. In DNA form, the CDR3 reads TGTGCCAGTAGTATAGGTGGGCCGTCTTCCGAGCAGTACTTC. The chain has TRBV19 and TRBJ2-7; D is ambiguous. Trimming shortened V by 1 base and J by 6 bases, and 13 bases separated the two germline ends. This CDR3 spans 14 amino acids. Germline lookup yields CDR1 LNHDA and CDR2 SQIVND (reference sequence).

The J gene is TRBJ2-3, the V gene TRBV6-5, with 8 bases matching TRBD1. Germline CDR1 MNHEY, CDR2 SVGAGI. The CDR3 is 13 residues long. V lost 7 bases, J lost 1 base, and 1 base stayed unmatched. CDR3 nucleotide sequence: TGTGCCAGCAAGGGACAGGGCACAGATACGCAGTATTTT. It yields the protein CASKGQGTDTQYF.

The rearrangement joins TRBV2 to TRBJ2-5, with unresolved D. V lost 1 base to trimming and J lost 1 base, with 7 bases between them. Germline-derived CDR1 and CDR2 are SNHLY and FYNNEI. The CDR3 spans 14 residues. CDR3 in amino acids: CASSEGTIQETQYF. The CDR3 nucleotides are TGTGCCAGCAGTGAAGGAACTATCCAAGAGACCCAGTACTTC.